Listed below are T cell receptor beta chains from one sample, sequenced in a study of technical replicates of blood from a few donors. TCRdb's copy holds only in-frame clones and misses some; the assay was immunoSEQ multiplex PCR. The sample has under 75,000 clones; around 86% are singletons. The sequenced sample was PBMCs. All receptors derive from a human donor in good health. Some clones in this sample may be carry-over from other donors' samples. The CDR3 runs from the conserved cysteine through the conserved F or W. A D gene is named only where the DNA matches it firmly. Size is omitted from some rows. Given values are once, few, many or a class for expanded clones.

size: .
D: TRBD1
J: TRBJ2-7
V: TRBV18
CDR3: CASSPRLGQGGSYEQYF
DNA: TGTGCCAGCTCACCACGTCTGGGACAGGGGGGGTCGTACGAGCAGTACTTC

size: once
D: .
J: TRBJ1-5
V: TRBV6-4
CDR3: CASTKGDRDLHSNQPQHF
DNA: TGTGCCAGCACGAAGGGAGATAGAGACCTTCATAGCAATCAGCCCCAGCATTTT

size: .
D: TRBD2
J: TRBJ2-3
V: TRBV7-8
CDR3: CASSELLGGSDTQYF
DNA: TGTGCCAGCAGCGAGCTACTAGGCGGGAGCGATACGCAGTATTTT

size: .
D: .
J: TRBJ2-3
V: TRBV25-1
CDR3: CASRGEGLTDTQYF
DNA: TGTGCCAGCAGAGGGGAAGGCCTCACAGATACGCAGTATTTT

size: .
D: TRBD1
J: TRBJ2-7
V: TRBV18
CDR3: CASSGTDSYEQYF
DNA: TGTGCCAGCTCCGGGACAGACTCCTACGAGCAGTACTTC

size: .
D: .
J: TRBJ2-5
V: TRBV5-6
CDR3: CASSIPGGVGTQYF
DNA: TGTGCCAGCAGCATACCCGGGGGAGTGGGGACCCAGTACTTC

size: .
D: TRBD1
J: TRBJ2-6
V: TRBV5-5
CDR3: CASSFPTGGVGGGGANVLTF
DNA: TGTGCCAGCAGCTTCCCGACAGGGGGCGTAGGGGGCGGCGGGGCCAACGTCCTGACTTTC

size: .
D: .
J: TRBJ1-2
V: TRBV4-3
CDR3: CASSQDRGSNYGYTF
DNA: TGCGCCAGCAGCCAAGATCGGGGTTCCAACTATGGCTACACCTTC

size: once
D: .
J: TRBJ2-7
V: TRBV7-9
CDR3: CASSAPGSYEQYF
DNA: TGTGCCAGCAGCGCCCCGGGCTCCTACGAGCAGTACTTC

size: .
D: TRBD2
J: TRBJ2-5
V: TRBV2
CDR3: CASRSASGGEETQYF
DNA: TGTGCCAGCAGGTCGGCTAGCGGGGGGGAAGAGACCCAGTACTTC

size: .
D: TRBD1
J: TRBJ1-1
V: TRBV7-9
CDR3: CASSQDAGTGSTEAFF
DNA: TGTGCCAGCAGCCAAGATGCCGGGACAGGCTCCACTGAAGCTTTCTTT

size: .
D: TRBD1
J: TRBJ2-7
V: TRBV30
CDR3: CALDRDRIYEQYF
DNA: TGTGCCCTGGATAGGGACAGAATCTACGAGCAGTACTTC

size: .
D: .
J: TRBJ1-2
V: TRBV7-2
CDR3: CASSKPGGGLYGYTF
DNA: TGTGCCAGCAGTAAACCCGGGGGAGGCCTCTATGGCTACACCTTC

size: .
D: TRBD1
J: TRBJ2-1
V: TRBV9
CDR3: CASSVWTGSVNEQFF
DNA: TGTGCCAGCAGCGTCTGGACAGGTTCCGTGAATGAGCAGTTCTTC

size: .
D: .
J: TRBJ2-1
V: TRBV7-9
CDR3: CASSPRTVRRTYNEQFF
DNA: TGTGCCAGCAGCCCGCGGACAGTCCGTCGGACCTACAATGAGCAGTTCTTC

size: .
D: TRBD2
J: TRBJ2-1
V: TRBV7-3
CDR3: CASSSPLAGGNEQFF
DNA: TGTGCCAGCAGCTCACCTCTAGCGGGGGGCAATGAGCAGTTCTTC

size: .
D: TRBD1
J: TRBJ1-2
V: TRBV7-6
CDR3: CASSPTTGGGYTF
DNA: TGTGCCAGCAGCCCGACCACAGGGGGCGGCTACACCTTC

size: once
D: TRBD1
J: TRBJ2-2
V: TRBV5-1
CDR3: CASSPHPDRPGELFF
DNA: TGCGCCAGCAGCCCTCATCCGGACAGGCCCGGGGAGCTGTTTTTT

size: .
D: TRBD2
J: TRBJ2-3
V: TRBV18
CDR3: CASSPYGLAGGDTQYF
DNA: TGTGCCAGCTCACCCTATGGACTAGCGGGGGGAGATACGCAGTATTTT

size: .
D: TRBD1
J: TRBJ1-2
V: TRBV5-4
CDR3: CASSTTGGSYGYTF
DNA: TGTGCCAGCAGCACCACAGGGGGCTCCTATGGCTACACCTTC

size: .
D: .
J: TRBJ2-1
V: TRBV30
CDR3: CAWSHPGHKSYNEQFF
DNA: TGTGCCTGGAGTCACCCGGGACACAAATCCTACAATGAGCAGTTCTTC

size: once
D: .
J: TRBJ2-7
V: TRBV2
CDR3: CASGEYEQYF
DNA: TGTGCCAGCGGGGAGTACGAGCAGTACTTC

size: .
D: TRBD1
J: TRBJ2-2
V: TRBV6-6
CDR3: CASSPTGTGVTGELFF
DNA: TGTGCCAGCAGCCCAACCGGGACAGGGGTCACCGGGGAGCTGTTTTTT

size: once
D: TRBD1
J: TRBJ1-1
V: TRBV4-3
CDR3: CASSQMRQGATEAFF
DNA: TGCGCCAGCAGCCAGATGAGACAGGGGGCCACTGAAGCTTTCTTT

size: .
D: .
J: TRBJ2-2
V: TRBV27
CDR3: CASSRPQFAGNTGELFF
DNA: TGTGCCAGCAGCCGCCCGCAGTTTGCGGGGAACACCGGGGAGCTGTTTTTT

size: .
D: .
J: TRBJ2-2
V: TRBV5-5
CDR3: CASRVTSSGELFF
DNA: TGTGCCAGCAGAGTGACTAGTTCCGGGGAGCTGTTTTTT

size: .
D: .
J: TRBJ1-4
V: TRBV6-5
CDR3: CASSFSGLPNEKLFF
DNA: TGTGCCAGCAGTTTTTCAGGTCTCCCTAATGAAAAACTGTTTTTT

size: .
D: TRBD2
J: TRBJ2-7
V: TRBV6-1
CDR3: CASRITRGAYEQYF
DNA: TGTGCCAGCAGAATCACCCGGGGGGCCTACGAGCAGTACTTC

size: .
D: TRBD1
J: TRBJ1-1
V: TRBV7-9
CDR3: CASSFNRGNTEAFF
DNA: TGTGCCAGCAGCTTCAACAGGGGGAACACTGAAGCTTTCTTT

size: .
D: .
J: TRBJ1-4
V: TRBV30
CDR3: CAWSVPRVHEKLFF
DNA: TGTGCCTGGAGTGTACCCAGGGTCCATGAAAAACTGTTTTTT

size: .
D: TRBD1
J: TRBJ1-2
V: TRBV5-4
CDR3: CASSAPEEGAAYGYTF
DNA: TGTGCCAGCAGCGCCCCGGAGGAGGGGGCTGCCTATGGCTACACCTTC